This T cell receptor (beta chain) was captured in a study of brain T cells in children with intractable seizures (dated by TCRdb to the early 2020s). Study-wide context: Resected brain tissue from some 56 pediatric epilepsy surgery cases was first screened for immune gene transcripts using a NanoString immunology panel. Among the 12 selected surgery cases, pre-surgery blood was additionally sequenced for eight, leaving four cases with brain tissue only.

V is trimmed back by 2 bases and J by 4 bases, and the junction contains 4 bases that no gene match accounts for. Including cysteine and phenylalanine, the CDR3 has 15 amino acids. Just CDR3 DNA is preserved here, 45 bases in frame from base 1. The germline V gene provides CDR1 SGHTA and CDR2 FQGNSA. The immunoSEQ assay was used to generate TCR beta chain sequences from genomic DNA. The study's own analysis went as follows. CDR3 sequences not starting with the conserved framework cysteine at position 104 were manually removed. To get clonality, the normalized Shannon's Diversity Index was subtracted from one, giving values from 0 (maximal diversity) to 1 (oligoclonal). To check whether a given CDR3 had different frequencies in two samples, for example brain versus blood, chi-squared comparison-of-proportions tests were used. Public clonotypes were identified through searches of immuneACCESS, and similarity to known antiviral clonotypes was evaluated with the VDJdb browser. Held by TCRdb, this immuneACCESS table contains in-frame sequences only and omits some clones. Under half of the omission traces to an unresolved V gene where checked; the cause of the rest is unknown. The V and J calls and the clone size are those of that table, but D and trimming were determined from the DNA. Here the sample has about 22,000 clones; 94% occur a single time. The ten largest account for about 6.8% of the sample.

A remark on this clone: This receptor's antigen is unknown. No base quality values were provided; no much bigger clone lies one nucleotide off.

Reading the label with the study, this specimen's time point is: resected brain tissue, or blood drawn just prior to surgery. Surgery cases with the highest brain T cell transcript signatures were selected for TCR beta chain sequencing of brain tissue and, where available, blood. Before surgery, patients had received at least one anti-epileptic drug. TCR-sequenced patients were children with drug-resistant epilepsy due to tuberous sclerosis complex, focal cortical dysplasia, Rasmussen encephalitis or hemimegalencephaly. Blood was drawn right before the epilepsy surgery. The Monarch genomic DNA purification kit was used to extract bulk genomic DNA from unsorted brain tissue and whole blood. Study-wide conclusions, independent of this receptor: Because sequencing depth was different between pre-surgery and post-surgery blood, clones absent from the pre-surgery sample may reflect undersampling. Viral specificity was inferred only from CDR3 sequence similarity, and patients' HCMV serostatus was unknown.

The sample in question was peripheral blood, obtained at surgery. The source is a boy between 10 and 17 years old with focal cortical dysplasia and intractable seizures. The rearrangement combines TRBV7-2 with TRBJ1-3, and TRBD1 aligns with 8 junction nucleotides. This receptor has the CDR3 CASSLRTGSGNTIYF. The DNA sequence reads TGTGCCAGCAGCTTACGGACAGGGTCCGGAAACACCATATATTTT.